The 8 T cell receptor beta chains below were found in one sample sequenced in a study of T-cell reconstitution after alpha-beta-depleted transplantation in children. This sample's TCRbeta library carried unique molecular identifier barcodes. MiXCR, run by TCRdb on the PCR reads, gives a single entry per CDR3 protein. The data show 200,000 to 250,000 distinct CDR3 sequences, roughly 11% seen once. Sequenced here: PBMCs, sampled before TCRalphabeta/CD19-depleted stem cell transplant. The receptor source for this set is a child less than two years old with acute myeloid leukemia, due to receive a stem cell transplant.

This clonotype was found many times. The CDR3 region is CASSRWTEHTEAFF. The DNA for the CDR3 is TGTGCCAGCAGTCGCTGGACGGAACACACTGAAGCTTTCTTT. The rearrangement joins TRBV12-3 or TRBV12-4 to TRBJ1-1; no reliable D call. The CDR3 loop spans 14 amino acids. The V and J ends lost 5 bases and 3 bases respectively, with 13 bases between them.

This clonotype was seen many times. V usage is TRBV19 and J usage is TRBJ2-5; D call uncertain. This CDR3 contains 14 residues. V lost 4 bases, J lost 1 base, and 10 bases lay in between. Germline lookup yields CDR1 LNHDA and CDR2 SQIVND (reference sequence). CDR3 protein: CASSRTSLQETQYF. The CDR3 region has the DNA TGTGCCAGTAGTAGAACCAGCCTCCAAGAGACCCAGTACTTC. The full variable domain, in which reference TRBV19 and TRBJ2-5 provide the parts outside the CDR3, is DGGITQSPKYLFRKEGQNVTLSCEQNLNHDAMYWYRQDPGQGLRLIYYSQIVNDFQKGDIAEGYSVSREKKESFPLTVTSAQKNPTAFYLCASSRTSLQETQYFGPGTRLLVL.

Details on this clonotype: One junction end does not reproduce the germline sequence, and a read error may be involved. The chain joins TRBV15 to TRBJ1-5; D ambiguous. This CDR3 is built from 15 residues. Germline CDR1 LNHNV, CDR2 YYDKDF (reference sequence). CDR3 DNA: TGTGTCACCAGCAGAGTGTGGCAGACCAATCAGCCACAGCATTTT. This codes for CVTSRVWQTNQPQHF.

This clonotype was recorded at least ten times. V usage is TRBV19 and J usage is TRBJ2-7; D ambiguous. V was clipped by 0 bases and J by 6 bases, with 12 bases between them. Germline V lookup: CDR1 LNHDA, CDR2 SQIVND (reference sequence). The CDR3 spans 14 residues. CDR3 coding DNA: TGTGCCAGTAGTATAGAGGGCAGAGGTAGCGAGCAGTACTTC. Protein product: CASSIEGRGSEQYF.

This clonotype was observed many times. CDR3 sequence (DNA): TGTGCCAGCAGTCAGGGCCGACCCTACAATGAGCAGTTCTTC. Protein product: CASSQGRPYNEQFF. The V gene is TRBV5-5, the J gene TRBJ2-1, with D maybe TRBD1 (5 bases). Looked up from germline, CDR1 is SGHKS and CDR2 is YYEKEE (reference sequence). The V end lost 5 bases, the J end lost 2 bases, and 11 bases lay between the germline ends. This CDR3 contains 14 residues.

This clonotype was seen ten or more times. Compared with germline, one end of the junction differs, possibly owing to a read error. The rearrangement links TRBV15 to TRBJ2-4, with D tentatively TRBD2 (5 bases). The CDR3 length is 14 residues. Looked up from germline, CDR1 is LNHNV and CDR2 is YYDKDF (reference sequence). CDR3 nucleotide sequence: TGTTCCACCAGCAGAGATCGACCTCGGGATTCCCAGTACTTC. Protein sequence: CSTSRDRPRDSQYF.

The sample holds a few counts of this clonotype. CDR3 residues: CAWSVMNEQFF. As DNA, the CDR3 is TGTGCCTGGAGTGTAATGAATGAGCAGTTCTTC. The chain has TRBV30 and TRBJ2-1; no firm D call. This CDR3 contains 11 residues. Germline CDR1 GTSNPN, CDR2 SVGIG (reference sequence). V was pared by 0 bases and J by 7 bases, with 4 bases between.

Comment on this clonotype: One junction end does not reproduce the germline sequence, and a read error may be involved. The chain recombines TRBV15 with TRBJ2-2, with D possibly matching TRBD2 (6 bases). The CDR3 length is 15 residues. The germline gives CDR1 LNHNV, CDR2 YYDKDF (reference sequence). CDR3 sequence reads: CATSREGREEGELFF. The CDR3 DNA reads TGTGCCACCAGTAGAGAAGGCAGGGAGGAGGGGGAGCTGTTTTTT.